These 3 T cell receptor beta chains were sequenced from one sample in a study of CD4 T cells in relation to SARS-CoV-2 and coronaviruses. Before the COVID-19 pandemic, during about 2010-2018, CD4+ T cells were taken from unexposed donors. Some clones are missing from TCRdb's copy, which holds only in-frame ones; the method was immunoSEQ multiplex PCR. The table lists 60,000 or so clones, about 94% of them singletons. Sequences were obtained from naive CD4+ T cells from PBMCs. The subset: naive CD4+ T cells isolated by negative enrichment. The receptors were sampled from a human donor in good health.

This chain joins TRBV5-1 and TRBJ1-1; D perhaps matches TRBD1 (5 bases). Germline V CDR1 and CDR2: SGHRS, YFSETQ. The V end was cut by 0 bases, the J end by 7 bases, with 19 bases between. CDR3 length: 16 residues. The CDR3: CASSLGAGRAAFEAFF. The CDR3 bases are TGCGCCAGCAGCTTGGGTGCCGGCAGGGCCGCCTTTGAAGCTTTCTTT.

V is TRBV27 and J is TRBJ1-2; a possible D gene is TRBD1 (5 bases). Germline CDR1 reads MNHEY; CDR2 reads SMNVEV (reference sequence). The V and J ends lost 4 bases and 4 bases respectively, with 22 bases between them. The CDR3 contains 17 residues. CDR3 sequence: CASSWGAGTNNLYGYTF. CDR3 nucleotide sequence: TGTGCCAGCAGTTGGGGTGCCGGGACTAATAATCTCTATGGCTACACCTTC.

The chain has TRBV2 and TRBJ2-6; D is uncertain. The CDR3 sequence is 15 residues long. Germline V gives CDR1 SNHLY, CDR2 FYNNEI. Between the trimmed V and J ends, which lost 2 bases and 4 bases, there was a span of 9 bases. Here the CDR3 reads CASSEQGYGANVLTF. The CDR3 nucleotides read TGTGCCAGCAGTGAACAAGGGTACGGGGCCAACGTCCTGACTTTC. Drawing the rest from reference TRBV2 and TRBJ2-6, the complete variable domain is EPEVTQTPSHQVTQMGQEVILRCVPISNHLYFYWYRQILGQKVEFLVSFYNNEISEKSEIFDDQFSVERPDGSNFTLKIRSTKLEDSAMYFCASSEQGYGANVLTFGAGSRLTVL.